A single sample is the source of the 32 T cell receptor beta chains below, sequenced in a study of T cells after yellow fever vaccination. TCRdb recomputed calls from the 5' RACE reads with MiXCR, one row per CDR3 protein. The table lists 200,000 to 300,000 distinct CDR3 sequences, around 7% of them singletons, with about 0.85% in the top ten. Sample: CD4+ T cells sorted from PBMCs, taken 15 days after the yellow fever booster vaccination. Receptors originate from a man younger than 40 who received the YFV17D yellow fever vaccine.

The V gene is TRBV29-1, the J gene TRBJ1-1; D call uncertain. The V gene lost 6 bases and the J gene lost 2 bases, with 10 bases spanning the gap. This CDR3 region has 12 residues. Per germline, CDR1 SQVTM and CDR2 ANQGSEA. CDR3 sequence: CSVVKDNTEAFF. CDR3 DNA sequence: TGCAGCGTCGTCAAAGACAACACTGAAGCTTTCTTT.

The chain recombines TRBV5-1 with TRBJ2-5; a possible D gene is TRBD1 (6 bases). The CDR3 has 14 amino acids. Trimming cost V 4 bases and J 5 bases, with 15 bases left between them. Germline values: CDR1 SGHRS, CDR2 YFSETQ. CDR3 DNA sequence: TGCGCCAGCAGCGCCCCAGGGGCAGGGGAGACCCAGTACTTC. Translating it yields CASSAPGAGETQYF.

This clonotype was counted ten times or more. This chain links TRBV5-1 with TRBJ2-7; no clear D gene. Germline CDR1 is SGHRS and CDR2 is YFSETQ. V lost 4 bases and J lost 3, with 17 bases in between. This CDR3 is built from 15 residues. The CDR3 nucleotides are TGCGCCAGCAGCCTCCAATCACCGGCGATCTACGAGCAGTACTTC. It translates to CASSLQSPAIYEQYF.

This clonotype was counted a few times. V is TRBV18 and J is TRBJ2-5; 7 bases are a match to TRBD1. The germline CDR1 and CDR2 sequences are KGHSH and LQKENI. This CDR3 is 15 amino acids long. V was pared by 3 bases and J by 2 bases, with 6 bases of the junction left unmatched. The CDR3 here is CASSPFPGQQETQYF. DNA of the CDR3: TGTGCCAGCTCACCGTTTCCGGGACAGCAAGAGACCCAGTACTTC. Variable domain in full (rest from reference TRBV18 and TRBJ2-5): NAGVMQNPRHLVRRRGQEARLRCSPMKGHSHVYWYRQLPEEGLKFMVYLQKENIIDESGMPKERFSAEFPKEGPSILRIQQVVRGDSAAYFCASSPFPGQQETQYFGPGTRLLVL.

This chain connects TRBV3-1 to TRBJ2-5, with D uncertain. CDR1 and CDR2 (germline): LGHDT, YNNKEL (reference sequence). This CDR3 has 11 residues. V lost 3 bases and J 9 bases, leaving 8 bases between the germline ends. The CDR3, as DNA: TGTGCCAGCAGCCACGATGGGGCCCAGTACTTC. Translation gives CASSHDGAQYF.

This clonotype showed up many times. The V gene is TRBV9, the J gene TRBJ1-5; D remains unclear. This CDR3 has 13 residues. V gave up 3 bases and J gave up 4 bases, with 8 bases separating them. Germline V gene lookup returns CDR1 SGDLS and CDR2 YYNGEE. The CDR3 DNA reads TGTGCCAGCAGCGCTAGTACAAATCAGCCCCAGCATTTT. It yields the protein CASSASTNQPQHF.

This clonotype was counted ten times or more. The V gene is TRBV29-1, the J gene TRBJ2-3; D is possibly TRBD1 (5 bases). The germline gives CDR1 SQVTM, CDR2 ANQGSEA. Trimming left V 8 bases short and J 0 bases short, with 12 bases between. The CDR3 totals 13 residues. CDR3: CSSRQRSTDTQYF. The CDR3 DNA reads TGCAGCTCTAGACAGCGTAGCACAGATACGCAGTATTTT.

This clonotype occurred many times. V usage is TRBV29-1 and J usage is TRBJ2-5; 8 bases align to TRBD2. The germline gives CDR1 SQVTM, CDR2 ANQGSEA. V was clipped by 0 bases and J by 1 base; unmatched bases: 10. The CDR3 runs 17 residues. Here the CDR3 DNA reads TGCAGCGTTGAAGATTGGGGAAGCGGGAGCTCCCAAGAGACCCAGTACTTC. Translating gives CSVEDWGSGSSQETQYF.

This clonotype was seen a few times. This rearrangement joins TRBV19 to TRBJ2-2, with D tentatively TRBD2 (6 bases). This CDR3 comprises 15 residues. Trimming pared 6 bases from V and 3 bases from J, leaving 14 bases between. The germline V gene encodes CDR1 LNHDA and CDR2 SQIVND (reference sequence). This CDR3 is CASSRLVRDTGELFF. The CDR3 DNA sequence: TGTGCCAGTAGCCGACTAGTTCGTGACACCGGGGAGCTGTTTTTT.

The V gene is TRBV6-4, the J gene TRBJ2-2; D unclear. Germline CDR1 is MRHNA and CDR2 is SNTAGT. The CDR3 spans 15 residues. Trimming shortened V by 4 bases and J by 2 bases, and 11 bases separated the two germline ends. This CDR3 is CASSVEHTNTGELFF. CDR3 nucleotides: TGTGCCAGCAGTGTGGAACACACAAACACCGGGGAGCTGTTTTTT.

This clonotype has a count of ten or more. This sequence joins TRBV5-1 and TRBJ1-2, with 7 positions matching TRBD1. The V segment lost 4 bases and the J segment 8 bases; nucleotides outside the gene matches: 8. CDR1 SGHRS and CDR2 YFSETQ come from the germline V gene. The CDR3 covers 13 residues. This chain's CDR3 is CASSPGQLIGYTF. The CDR3 nucleotides are TGCGCCAGCAGCCCGGGACAGCTAATCGGCTACACCTTC.

This clonotype turned up a few times. The CDR3 region is CSVEELRGDEQYF. DNA of the CDR3: TGCAGCGTTGAAGAACTGCGGGGGGACGAGCAGTACTTC. V gene TRBV29-1 combines with J gene TRBJ2-7, with 8 bases matching TRBD2. Germline values: CDR1 SQVTM, CDR2 ANQGSEA. CDR3 length: 13 amino acids. V was pared by 0 bases and J by 5 bases, with 3 bases of the junction left unmatched.

In its sample, this clonotype was seen a few times. This chain joins TRBV24-1 and TRBJ1-1; no reliable D call. Trimming removed 4 bases at V and 1 base at J, with 9 bases between. CDR1 is KGHDR and CDR2 is SFDVKD in the germline V gene. The CDR3 length is 14 residues. This CDR3 is CATSDRHQNTEAFF. CDR3 in DNA: TGTGCCACCAGTGACCGCCACCAGAACACTGAAGCTTTCTTT.

The V gene is TRBV11-2, the J gene TRBJ1-4; TRBD1 matches at 7 bases. CDR1 and CDR2 from the germline V gene are SGHAT and FQNNGV. Losses at the gene ends were 0 bases for V and 12 bases for J; bases not matched to a gene: 10. The CDR3 totals 15 residues. CDR3 in amino acids: CASSLDQVPGGQLFF. DNA for the CDR3: TGTGCCAGCAGCTTAGACCAGGTGCCAGGGGGTCAACTGTTTTTT.

This clonotype came up many times. The CDR3 DNA is TGTGCCAGCAGCCCAAGACAGGGGGTAACCTACGAGCAGTACTTC. Translation gives CASSPRQGVTYEQYF. The J gene is TRBJ2-7, the V gene TRBV7-2; TRBD1 aligns across 9 bases. The J segment lost 2 bases and the V segment lost 5 bases, leaving 7 bases of the junction unmatched. CDR1 and CDR2 (germline): SGHTA, FQGNSA. The CDR3 totals 15 residues.

This clonotype was found a few times. This rearrangement joins TRBV30 to TRBJ2-3; tentatively, D is TRBD2 (7 bases). Trimming shortened V by 5 bases and J by 6 bases, and 15 bases separated the two germline ends. The germline gives CDR1 GTSNPN, CDR2 SVGIG (reference sequence). This CDR3 contains 13 residues. CDR3: CAWGGAYGDTQYF. CDR3 DNA sequence: TGTGCCTGGGGGGGGGCCTACGGGGATACGCAGTATTTT. The full variable domain, its missing parts supplied by reference TRBV30 and TRBJ2-3, is SQTIHQWPATLVQPVGSPLSLECTVEGTSNPNLYWYRQAAGRGLQLLFYSVGIGQISSEVPQNLSASRPQDRQFILSSKKLLLSDSGFYLCAWGGAYGDTQYFGPGTRLTVL.

This clonotype was observed a few times. The V and J genes are TRBV6-2 or TRBV6-3 and TRBJ2-1; D is ambiguous. The CDR3 runs 15 residues. The germline V gene has CDR1 MNHEY and CDR2 SVGEGT. V was shortened by 5 bases and J by 1 base, with 12 bases between the two germline ends. CDR3 in amino acids: CASSQISPSYNEQFF. The CDR3 DNA sequence: TGTGCCAGCAGTCAGATTAGTCCATCCTACAATGAGCAGTTCTTC.

This clonotype was counted a few times. The chain joins TRBV20-1 to TRBJ2-1; D unresolved. CDR3 length: 11 amino acids. Per the germline V gene, CDR1 is DFQATT and CDR2 is SNEGSKA (reference sequence). V dropped 5 bases and J dropped 7 bases, with 9 bases sitting between them. CDR3 in DNA: TGCAGTGCTCATGTTCGAAATGAGCAGTTCTTC. Encoded protein: CSAHVRNEQFF.

This clonotype has only a few counts. V gene TRBV5-1 combines with J gene TRBJ2-7; 12 bases are shared with TRBD2. The trim removed 3 bases at V and 3 bases at J, leaving 4 bases unmatched. The germline gives CDR1 SGHRS, CDR2 YFSETQ. CDR3 length: 15 residues. The CDR3 region has the DNA TGCGCCAGCAGCTCGGGGACTAGCGGGTTCTACGAGCAGTACTTC. Translation gives CASSSGTSGFYEQYF.

The rearrangement links TRBV20-1 to TRBJ2-7; maybe TRBD1 (6 bases). V shed 6 bases and J shed 4 bases, with 16 bases lying between them. Per germline, CDR1 DFQATT and CDR2 SNEGSKA (reference sequence). The CDR3 sequence is 13 residues long. The CDR3 reads CSATVPGAYEQYF. The CDR3 bases are TGCAGTGCCACAGTCCCAGGGGCGTACGAGCAGTACTTC.

The genes are TRBV28 and TRBJ1-5; the D gene is possibly TRBD1 (6 bases). Between the trimmed V and J ends, which lost 5 bases and 3 bases, there was a span of 17 bases. Germline V lookup: CDR1 MDHEN, CDR2 SYDVKM. CDR3 size: 16 residues. CDR3 residues: CASSGDRPIDNQPQHF. The DNA of the CDR3 is TGTGCCAGCAGTGGTGACAGGCCAATTGACAATCAGCCCCAGCATTTT.

This clonotype appeared a few times. The chain joins TRBV12-3 or TRBV12-4 to TRBJ1-2; D uncertain. The CDR3 spans 12 residues. Trimming took off 5 bases at V and 10 bases at J, with 14 bases between the two ends. The chain's CDR3 is CASSPTFSDYTF. The CDR3 DNA is TGTGCCAGCAGTCCTACCTTCTCCGACTACACCTTC.

This clonotype occurred a few times. The rearrangement links TRBV6-5 to TRBJ2-1, with TRBD2 as a possible D gene (6 bases). The CDR3 has 14 residues. Per germline, CDR1 MNHEY and CDR2 SVGAGI. The V and J ends lost 0 bases and 13 bases respectively, with 16 bases between them. CDR3 sequence reads: CASSYSTIGGDQFF. In DNA, the CDR3 is TGTGCCAGCAGTTACTCGACCATTGGAGGGGATCAGTTCTTC.

Note on this clonotype: One end of the junction varies from germline; a read error may be responsible. The V gene is TRBV7-9, the J gene TRBJ2-1; TRBD2 matches 11 bases. Looked up from germline, CDR1 is SEHNR and CDR2 is FQNEAQ (reference sequence). This CDR3 region has 15 residues. The CDR3 DNA follows: TGTCCCAGCGCTCAACTAGCGGGAGTACTTCTTGAGCAGTTCTTC. Residues: CPSAQLAGVLLEQFF. The variable domain in full, with the rest retrieved from reference TRBV7-9 and TRBJ2-1, is DTGVSQNPRHKITKRGQNVTFRCDPISEHNRLYWYRQTLGQGPEFLTYFQNEAQLEKSRLLSDRFSAERPKGSFSTLEIQRTEQGDSAMYLCPSAQLAGVLLEQFFGPGTRLTVL.

This clonotype turned up a few times. The rearrangement joins TRBV6-5 to TRBJ1-2; maybe TRBD1 (5 bases). Trimming took 1 base from V and 7 from J, leaving 13 bases between them. The CDR3 runs to 14 residues. The germline V gene encodes CDR1 MNHEY and CDR2 SVGAGI. CDR3 sequence: CASSYYTDGTGYTF. CDR3 nucleotides: TGTGCCAGCAGTTACTATACTGACGGGACTGGCTACACCTTC.

This clonotype was recorded many times. The V gene is TRBV20-1, the J gene TRBJ1-4; D unresolved. Trimming cost V 5 bases and J 5 bases, with 3 bases left between them. The CDR3 length is 10 residues. In germline, CDR1 is DFQATT, CDR2 SNEGSKA (reference sequence). The DNA for the CDR3 is TGCAGTGCTGAGAATGAAAAACTGTTTTTT. Translation: CSAENEKLFF.

The CDR3 nucleotides read TGTGCCAGCAGCTTAGAGGGGACTCGCACCGGGGAGCTGTTTTTT. Its translation: CASSLEGTRTGELFF. V gene TRBV7-2 combines with J gene TRBJ2-2, with D maybe TRBD2 (6 bases). V was cut by 1 base and J by 4 bases, with 10 bases left in between. The germline V gene has CDR1 SGHTA and CDR2 FQGNSA. This CDR3 is built from 15 residues.

This clonotype has a handful of counts. The chain joins TRBV10-3 to TRBJ1-2, with D possibly matching TRBD1 (6 bases). The length of the CDR3 is 15 residues. Germline V gene data show CDR1 as ENHRY and CDR2 as SYGVKD. Trimming cost V 6 bases and J 6 bases, with 20 bases left between them. CDR3 sequence reads: CAIRSSGGAGDGYTF. The CDR3 coding sequence is TGTGCCATCAGATCTTCGGGGGGGGCAGGGGATGGCTACACCTTC.

The table lists this clonotype with a few counts. This chain links TRBV10-1 with TRBJ2-3, with 12 bases lining up with TRBD2. The CDR3 loop spans 14 amino acids. Germline lookup yields CDR1 WNHNN and CDR2 SYGVQD (reference sequence). V lost 9 bases, J lost 5 bases, and 6 bases stayed unmatched. The chain's CDR3 is CASRTGLAGDTQYF. DNA of the CDR3: TGCGCCAGTCGTACGGGACTAGCGGGAGATACGCAGTATTTT.

The chain combines TRBV6-1 with TRBJ2-4, with 8 bases lining up with TRBD2. CDR1 is MNHNS, CDR2 SASEGT, per germline. This CDR3 is 13 amino acids long. J was trimmed by 1 base and V by 10 bases; bases with no gene match: 3. CDR3 sequence reads: CATRGGAKNIQYF. Here the CDR3 DNA reads TGTGCCACCCGGGGGGGGGCCAAAAACATTCAGTACTTC.

The chain has TRBV30 and TRBJ2-5; a weak D match, TRBD1 (6 bases). Germline V gene data show CDR1 as GTSNPN and CDR2 as SVGIG (reference sequence). Trimming shortened V by 3 bases and J by 3 bases, and 8 bases separated the two germline ends. This CDR3 has 12 residues. Here the CDR3 DNA reads TGTGCCTGGAGAGCAGGGGAAGAGACCCAGTACTTC. The encoded protein is CAWRAGEETQYF. Filled out from reference TRBV30 and TRBJ2-5, the complete variable domain reads SQTIHQWPATLVQPVGSPLSLECTVEGTSNPNLYWYRQAAGRGLQLLFYSVGIGQISSEVPQNLSASRPQDRQFILSSKKLLLSDSGFYLCAWRAGEETQYFGPGTRLLVL.

The chain is built from TRBV3-1 and TRBJ2-1; D remains ambiguous. The CDR3 sequence is 12 residues long. CDR1 LGHDT and CDR2 YNNKEL come from the germline V gene (reference sequence). Trimming took off 1 base at V and 10 bases at J, with 8 bases between the two ends. This CDR3 reads CASSQGLGEQFF. CDR3 bases: TGTGCCAGCAGCCAAGGTCTAGGAGAGCAGTTCTTC.